The 24 T cell receptor beta chains listed next were all sequenced from one sample in a study of T cell responses to AZD1222 COVID-19 vaccine. This table comes from immunoSEQ multiplex PCR, and its TCRdb copy is limited to in-frame clones, with some not included. The sample includes about 120,000 clones, nearly 90% of them seen just once. Sequenced material: peripheral blood, taken on day 0 of AZD1222 vaccination. Every receptor here comes from an adult in good health.

The V and J genes are TRBV5-1 and TRBJ2-3; D is ambiguous. The CDR3 totals 14 residues. The V gene's germline CDR1 is SGHRS and CDR2 YFSETQ. Trimming cost V 4 bases and J 0 bases, with 9 bases left between them. Here the CDR3 reads CASSQDGSTDTQYF. In DNA, the CDR3 is TGCGCCAGCAGCCAGGACGGGAGCACAGATACGCAGTATTTT.

This rearrangement joins TRBV5-4 to TRBJ1-2, with 7 bases identical to TRBD1. CDR1 and CDR2 from the germline V gene are SGHNT and YYREEE (reference sequence). The CDR3 has 14 amino acids. The V gene end was trimmed by 4 bases and the J gene end by 0 bases; junction bases not matched to a gene: 3. Written as DNA, the CDR3 is TGTGCCAGCAGCCTGGGACAGCCTAACTATGGCTACACCTTC. This codes for CASSLGQPNYGYTF.

This rearrangement joins TRBV3-1 (or the pseudogene TRBV3-2) to TRBJ1-3; D is uncertain. The CDR3 runs to 10 residues. With 6 bases removed from V and 3 bases from J, the gap between germline ends came to 0 bases. Germline CDR1 LGHDT, CDR2 YNNKEL (reference sequence). The CDR3 loop reads CASSGNTIYF. As DNA, the CDR3 is TGTGCCAGCAGTGGAAACACCATATATTTT.

This chain joins TRBV18 and TRBJ1-2; possibly TRBD1 for D (6 bases). Germline loops: CDR1 KGHSH, CDR2 LQKENI. The CDR3 has 14 amino acids. The V gene lost 3 bases and the J gene lost 4 bases, with 12 bases spanning the gap. As DNA, the CDR3 is TGTGCCAGCTCACCCGAAGGGGGTGTCTATGGCTACACCTTC. It specifies CASSPEGGVYGYTF.

The rearrangement links TRBV18 to TRBJ2-7; possible D gene TRBD1, 5 bases. Trimming shortened V by 2 bases and J by 3 bases, and 20 bases separated the two germline ends. The CDR3 covers 17 residues. Looked up from germline, CDR1 is KGHSH and CDR2 is LQKENI. CDR3 nucleotides: TGTGCCAGCTCACCAATAGTGGGGCAGGACATGTACTACGAGCAGTACTTC. Its protein product is CASSPIVGQDMYYEQYF.

The chain carries TRBV19 and TRBJ1-1; D call uncertain. This CDR3 has 15 residues. Trimming took off 5 bases at V and 1 base at J, with 14 bases between the two ends. Per germline, CDR1 LNHDA and CDR2 SQIVND (reference sequence). The CDR3, as DNA: TGTGCCAGTAGTGCCCAACAAAATTCGAACACTGAAGCTTTCTTT. This translates into CASSAQQNSNTEAFF.

The chain carries TRBV5-6 and TRBJ2-5; D unclear. Germline CDR1 SGHDT, CDR2 YYEEEE. V was shortened by 2 bases and J by 3 bases, with 8 bases between the two germline ends. The CDR3 is 13 residues long. CDR3 bases: TGTGCCAGCAGCTTAGAGCTTGAAGAGACCCAGTACTTC. Protein sequence: CASSLELEETQYF.

V and J are TRBV3-1 (or the pseudogene TRBV3-2) and TRBJ2-7; 8 nucleotides line up with TRBD2. The ends lost 4 bases at V and 4 bases at J; junction bases unmatched: 6. CDR3 length: 14 amino acids. Germline CDR1 is LGHDT and CDR2 is YNNKEL (reference sequence). The CDR3 bases are TGTGCCAGCAGCCCCCGGGGGGGCCCTTACGAGCAGTACTTC. Protein product: CASSPRGGPYEQYF.

The chain has TRBV5-1 and TRBJ2-1; the D is unclear. This CDR3 has 12 residues. The germline gives CDR1 SGHRS, CDR2 YFSETQ. Trimming left V 2 bases short and J 10 bases short, with 10 bases between. The CDR3 reads CASSFREREQFF. The CDR3 DNA sequence: TGCGCCAGCAGCTTCAGAGAAAGGGAGCAGTTCTTC.

The genes are TRBV6-1 and TRBJ2-5; the D gene is possibly TRBD2 (5 bases). The germline V gene has CDR1 MNHNS and CDR2 SASEGT. The length of the CDR3 is 16 residues. Trimming cost V 3 bases and J 5 bases, with 19 bases left between them. CDR3 residues: CASSEIPLGGGETQYF. CDR3 sequence (DNA): TGTGCCAGCAGTGAGATCCCGCTCGGAGGTGGGGAGACCCAGTACTTC.

The count of this clone is one. V gene TRBV23-1 combines with J gene TRBJ1-5; D gene uncertain. Being an ORF, TRBV23-1 has a function that is uncertain. CDR3 length equals 14 residues. Trimming pared 5 bases from V and 4 bases from J, leaving 12 bases between. The CDR3 reads CASSSSESNQPQHF. For the CDR3, the DNA is TGCGCCAGCAGTTCGAGTGAGAGTAATCAGCCCCAGCATTTT.

This clone was observed a handful of times. The gene calls are TRBV7-9 and TRBJ1-1; 7 bases align to TRBD1. J gave up 1 base and V 5 bases, and 7 bases lay outside the gene matches. The CDR3 length is 15 residues. Germline CDR1 is SEHNR and CDR2 is FQNEAQ (reference sequence). The CDR3 coding sequence is TGTGCCAGCAGCGATACGGGACAGACGAACACTGAAGCTTTCTTT. This gives the protein CASSDTGQTNTEAFF.

This clone has only one observation. The chain carries TRBV20-1 and TRBJ2-7; D unresolved. The ends were cut back, 3 bases at V and 5 bases at J, with 14 bases in the middle. CDR3 size: 13 residues. Germline V lookup: CDR1 DFQATT, CDR2 SNEGSKA (reference sequence). CDR3 residues: CSASLPGGDEQYF. The CDR3 DNA sequence: TGCAGTGCTAGTCTTCCAGGTGGGGACGAGCAGTACTTC.

This chain connects TRBV18 to TRBJ2-1, with 11 nucleotides matching TRBD2. This CDR3 region has 19 residues. J was trimmed by 0 bases and V by 6 bases; bases with no gene match: 13. CDR1 and CDR2 from the germline V gene are KGHSH and LQKENI. The DNA for the CDR3 is TGTGCCAGCTCTACCTCCTCTAGCGGGGGGTCTAGCTCCTACAATGAGCAGTTCTTC. It encodes CASSTSSSGGSSSYNEQFF.

V and J are TRBV7-9 and TRBJ1-6; TRBD1 agrees at 7 bases. Per germline, CDR1 SEHNR and CDR2 FQNEAQ (reference sequence). V lost 8 bases, J lost 10 bases, and 5 bases stayed unmatched. The CDR3 length is 12 residues. The CDR3 nucleotides are TGTGCCAGCGCCAGGGGGGACTCACCCCTCCACTTT. Translation gives CASARGDSPLHF.

The rearrangement uses TRBV18 and TRBJ1-2; tentatively, D is TRBD1 (6 bases). The CDR3 is 14 residues long. V lost 0 bases and J lost 4, with 9 bases in between. The V gene's germline CDR1 is KGHSH and CDR2 LQKENI. Written as DNA, the CDR3 is TGTGCCAGCTCACCACCGGGGGGCGGCTATGGCTACACCTTC. It translates to CASSPPGGGYGYTF.

V and J are TRBV12-3 or TRBV12-4 and TRBJ1-3; D is uncertain. The CDR3 has 13 amino acids. The ends were cut back, 6 bases at V and 5 bases at J, with 11 bases in the middle. The chain's CDR3 is CASSSVGRNTIYF. The CDR3 coding sequence is TGTGCCAGCAGCTCCGTCGGGAGAAACACCATATATTTT.

The chain employs TRBV6-5 and TRBJ2-7, with 9 positions matching TRBD1. This CDR3 is 15 amino acids long. Trimming cost V 7 bases and J 1 base; bases outside gene matches: 8. CDR1 MNHEY and CDR2 SVGAGI come from the germline V gene. The chain's CDR3 is CASTRSGTGSYEQYF. The CDR3 DNA follows: TGTGCCAGCACAAGGTCCGGGACAGGGTCCTACGAGCAGTACTTC.

In its sample, this clone was seen a few times. The chain couples TRBV11-1 to TRBJ1-1, with unresolved D. The CDR3 covers 13 residues. Trimming pared 1 base from V and 6 bases from J, leaving 9 bases between. Germline V gives CDR1 SGHAT, CDR2 FQDESV (reference sequence). The CDR3 reads CASSLEMAAEAFF. CDR3 bases: TGTGCCAGCAGCTTAGAGATGGCAGCTGAAGCTTTCTTT.

This rearrangement joins TRBV18 to TRBJ2-7, with 9 bases aligning to TRBD1. Trimming took 1 base from V and 1 from J; bases not matched to a gene: 5. CDR3 length equals 16 residues. Germline V gives CDR1 KGHSH, CDR2 LQKENI. The CDR3 DNA reads as TGTGCCAGCTCACCACGGGGACAGGGAGGGTCCTACGAGCAGTACTTC. Translation gives CASSPRGQGGSYEQYF.

This clone was detected a few times. The V gene is TRBV25-1, the J gene TRBJ2-1; the match to TRBD1 covers 8 bases. Losses at the gene ends were 4 bases for V and 6 bases for J; bases not matched to a gene: 11. CDR1 and CDR2 from the germline V gene are MGHDK and SYGVNS. The CDR3 spans 16 residues. The CDR3 here is CASSGLDRAVFNEQFF. The CDR3 DNA sequence: TGTGCCAGCAGTGGTTTGGACAGGGCGGTTTTCAATGAGCAGTTCTTC.

The gene calls are TRBV6-6 and TRBJ1-1; unclear D gene. V was trimmed by 2 bases and J by 6 bases, leaving 7 bases between them. Germline lookup yields CDR1 MNHNY and CDR2 SVGAGI (reference sequence). The CDR3 consists of 12 residues. The CDR3 is CASSYAGSEAFF. CDR3 nucleotides: TGTGCCAGCAGTTACGCCGGCTCTGAAGCTTTCTTT.

The DNA for the CDR3 is TGTGCCAGCAGTATACAGGGAAAGGAGACCCAGTACTTC. Translating gives CASSIQGKETQYF. The chain links TRBV11-3 to TRBJ2-5; tentative D call: TRBD1 (6 bases). The germline V gene has CDR1 SGHNT and CDR2 YENEEA. V was pared by 6 bases and J by 5 bases, with 13 bases between. There are 13 residues in the CDR3.

The chain recombines TRBV18 with TRBJ2-1; TRBD1 matches at 8 bases. Germline loops: CDR1 KGHSH, CDR2 LQKENI. The V gene end was trimmed by 2 bases and the J gene end by 5 bases; junction bases not matched to a gene: 5. The CDR3 sequence is 15 residues long. CDR3 nucleotides: TGTGCCAGCTCACCAAGACAGGGGTATGACAATGAGCAGTTCTTC. As protein: CASSPRQGYDNEQFF.